The present TCR beta chain was sequenced within a study of blood T cells in healthy people across ages. Sample-barcoded 5' priming and a J-beta primer mix drove a second PCR of 7 to 11 cycles. One entry per CDR3 protein, called by TCRdb with MiXCR from the 5' RACE reads. The data show roughly 900,000 distinct CDR3 sequences, more than 25% seen once. This clonotype was detected a few times. CDR1 and CDR2 (germline): SGHKS, YYEKEE (reference sequence). V lost 0 bases, J lost 5 bases, and 4 bases stayed unmatched. The CDR3 contains 16 residues. The genes are TRBV5-5 and TRBJ1-4; TRBD1 matches at 10 bases. The receptor comes from an elderly woman in good health. Sequenced input: blood. Written as DNA, the CDR3 is TGTGCCAGCAGCTTGGTTATGGACAGGGGGAATGAAAAACTGTTTTTT. It encodes CASSLVMDRGNEKLFF.